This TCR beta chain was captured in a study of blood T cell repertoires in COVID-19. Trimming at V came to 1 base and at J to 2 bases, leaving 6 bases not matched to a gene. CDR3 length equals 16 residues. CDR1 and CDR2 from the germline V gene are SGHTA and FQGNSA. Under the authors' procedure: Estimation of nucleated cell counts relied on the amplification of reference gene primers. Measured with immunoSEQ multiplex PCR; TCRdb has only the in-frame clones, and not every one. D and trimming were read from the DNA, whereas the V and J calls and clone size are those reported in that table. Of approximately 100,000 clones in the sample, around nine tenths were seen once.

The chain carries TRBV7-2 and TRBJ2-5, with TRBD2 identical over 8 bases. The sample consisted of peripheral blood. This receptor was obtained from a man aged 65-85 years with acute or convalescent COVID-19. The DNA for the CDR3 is TGTGCCAGCAGCTTAGGTCTGGCGGGGGGACAAGAGACCCAGTACTTC. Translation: CASSLGLAGGQETQYF. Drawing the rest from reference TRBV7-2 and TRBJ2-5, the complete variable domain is GAGVSQSPSNKVTEKGKDVELRCDPISGHTALYWYRQSLGQGLEFLIYFQGNSAPDKSGLPSDRFSAERTGGSVSTLTIQRTQQEDSAVYLCASSLGLAGGQETQYFGPGTRLLVL.